These 20 T cell receptor beta chains originate from one sample sequenced in a study of cytomegalovirus exposure and HLA in healthy donors. Use of 60 Vbeta and 13 Jbeta primers characterized the PCR. Assay: immunoSEQ multiplex PCR; the TCRdb copy retains only in-frame clones and omits some. The sample records about 110,000 clones, more than 75% being singletons. The sample was PBMCs. The receptors were sampled from a woman between 45 and 60 years old in good health and CMV-seropositive.

J is TRBJ2-7 and V is TRBV7-9, with a weak D call TRBD1 (6 bases). Germline CDR1 SEHNR, CDR2 FQNEAQ (reference sequence). V was cut by 5 bases and J by 1 base, with 21 bases left in between. The CDR3 length is 17 residues. CDR3 sequence: CASSPRDIGRRSYEQYF. The CDR3 DNA reads TGTGCCAGCAGCCCCAGGGACATCGGTAGGAGATCCTACGAGCAGTACTTC.

This clone was observed a single time. The V gene is TRBV18, the J gene TRBJ1-1; D unclear. This CDR3 spans 13 amino acids. Per germline, CDR1 KGHSH and CDR2 LQKENI. V was cut by 1 base and J by 4 bases, with 7 bases left in between. Written as DNA, the CDR3 is TGTGCCAGCTCACCACGGGAGAGCACTGAAGCTTTCTTT. Translating gives CASSPRESTEAFF.

V is TRBV10-3 and J is TRBJ1-2; no clear D. Trimming took off 0 bases at V and 9 bases at J, with 14 bases between the two ends. Germline V gene sequence: CDR1 ENHRY, CDR2 SYGVKD. The CDR3 is 14 amino acids. The CDR3 DNA sequence: TGTGCCATCAGTGAGTCGGCACATCAGGTCAGCTACACCTTC. Translation: CAISESAHQVSYTF.

The chain links TRBV7-9 to TRBJ1-1; D perhaps matches TRBD1 (6 bases). V was pared by 7 bases and J by 6 bases, with 18 bases between. This CDR3 has 14 amino acids. CDR1 SEHNR and CDR2 FQNEAQ come from the germline V gene (reference sequence). This CDR3 is CASTTSRGRAEAFF. CDR3 DNA: TGTGCCAGCACCACCAGTAGGGGGAGGGCTGAAGCTTTCTTT.

The V and J genes are TRBV19 and TRBJ1-2; no clear D gene. CDR1 and CDR2 (germline): LNHDA, SQIVND (reference sequence). V dropped 3 bases and J dropped 3 bases, with 11 bases sitting between them. The CDR3 covers 14 residues. The CDR3 sequence: CASSIGRQYYGYTF. The CDR3, as DNA: TGTGCCAGTAGTATTGGCAGACAATACTATGGCTACACCTTC. The variable domain in full, completed from reference TRBV19 and TRBJ1-2, reads DGGITQSPKYLFRKEGQNVTLSCEQNLNHDAMYWYRQDPGQGLRLIYYSQIVNDFQKGDIAEGYSVSREKKESFPLTVTSAQKNPTAFYLCASSIGRQYYGYTFGSGTRLTVV.

This clone appeared a few times. The chain combines TRBV2 with TRBJ1-6, with D possibly being TRBD1 (5 bases). The CDR3 contains 16 residues. The V gene lost 6 bases and the J gene lost 4 bases, with 16 bases spanning the gap. CDR1 SNHLY and CDR2 FYNNEI come from the germline V gene. As DNA, the CDR3 is TGTGCCAGCAGATTTTCAGAGACAGAGTATAATTCACCCCTCCACTTT. This gives the protein CASRFSETEYNSPLHF.

V is TRBV5-1 and J is TRBJ2-7, with 7 bases matching TRBD1. The CDR3 length is 13 residues. Germline trimming cut 2 bases from V and 3 bases from J; bases unmatched to any gene: 2. Germline CDR1 and CDR2: SGHRS and YFSETQ. In DNA form, the CDR3 reads TGCGCCAGCAGCTTACAGGGGAACTACGAGCAGTACTTC. Residues: CASSLQGNYEQYF.

This clone has a handful of counts. The rearrangement uses TRBV30 and TRBJ1-4; TRBD1 matches at 7 bases. J was trimmed by 2 bases and V by 1 base; bases with no gene match: 4. This CDR3 contains 15 residues. In germline, CDR1 is GTSNPN, CDR2 SVGIG (reference sequence). The CDR3 spells CAWSAQGETNEKLFF. The CDR3 bases are TGTGCCTGGAGTGCTCAGGGGGAGACTAATGAAAAACTGTTTTTT.

The genes are TRBV5-1 and TRBJ2-7, with D maybe TRBD2 (5 bases). Trimming removed 0 bases from V and 4 bases from J, with 8 bases in between. The CDR3 has 13 amino acids. The V gene's germline CDR1 is SGHRS and CDR2 YFSETQ. The CDR3 region is CASSLVGEYEQYF. Written as DNA, the CDR3 is TGCGCCAGCAGCTTGGTTGGGGAGTACGAGCAGTACTTC.

The J gene is TRBJ1-6, the V gene TRBV2; D is perhaps TRBD1 (6 bases). Germline CDR1 and CDR2: SNHLY and FYNNEI. This CDR3 is built from 17 residues. Trimming removed 0 bases from V and 7 bases from J, with 16 bases in between. CDR3 bases: TGTGCCAGCAGTGAAGCTATGAGGGCAGGGGTAAATTCACCCCTCCACTTT. Amino acid sequence: CASSEAMRAGVNSPLHF.

The CDR3 bases are TGTGCCAGCAGAACACTAGCGGGGGGCCGGGAGACCCAGTACTTC. It translates to CASRTLAGGRETQYF. V usage is TRBV9 and J usage is TRBJ2-5; the match to TRBD2 covers 12 bases. Losses at the gene ends were 5 bases for V and 5 bases for J; bases not matched to a gene: 7. The CDR3 covers 15 residues. Looked up from germline, CDR1 is SGDLS and CDR2 is YYNGEE.

The V call is TRBV7-2, the J call TRBJ2-3; D call uncertain. Germline values: CDR1 SGHTA, CDR2 FQGNSA. The CDR3 is 14 residues long. Between the trimmed V and J ends, which lost 3 bases and 0 bases, there was a span of 7 bases. CDR3 protein: CASSLAFSTDTQYF. CDR3 nucleotides: TGTGCCAGCAGCTTGGCCTTTAGCACAGATACGCAGTATTTT.

The CDR3 DNA reads TGTGCCAGCAGCCCCGGGACAGGAAGCTCCTATAATTCACCCCTCCACTTT. This gives the protein CASSPGTGSSYNSPLHF. The chain joins TRBV5-4 to TRBJ1-6; the match to TRBD1 covers 8 bases. Trimming at V came to 4 bases and at J to 0 bases, leaving 6 bases not matched to a gene. The CDR3 is made up of 17 amino acids. Germline V CDR1 and CDR2: SGHNT, YYREEE (reference sequence).

This clone was detected only once. The genes are TRBV7-6 and TRBJ2-2; no clear D gene. From germline, CDR1 is SGHVS and CDR2 FNYEAQ. The CDR3 has 16 residues. V was cut by 0 bases and J by 0 bases, with 8 bases left in between. The CDR3 loop is CASSLAARTNTGELFF. The CDR3 DNA sequence: TGTGCCAGCAGCTTAGCTGCCAGGACGAACACCGGGGAGCTGTTTTTT.

The chain couples TRBV9 to TRBJ1-1, with D possibly being TRBD1 (5 bases). V was cut by 4 bases and J by 0 bases, with 10 bases left in between. Germline V gene sequence: CDR1 SGDLS, CDR2 YYNGEE. The CDR3 length is 14 residues. This chain's CDR3 is CASSPAGMNTEAFF. The CDR3 DNA reads TGTGCCAGCAGCCCCGCAGGGATGAACACTGAAGCTTTCTTT.

This clone was counted once. The chain links TRBV7-2 to TRBJ1-1; 8 bases map to TRBD1. CDR1 and CDR2 from the germline V gene are SGHTA and FQGNSA. The CDR3 is 17 amino acids. V lost 5 bases and J lost 2; bases outside the gene matches: 13. The CDR3 DNA reads TGTGCCAGCAGCCCCTGGACAGGGATCCCCAGAAACACTGAAGCTTTCTTT. Protein sequence: CASSPWTGIPRNTEAFF.

This chain uses TRBV27 with TRBJ1-5; D might be TRBD1 (6 bases). CDR1 MNHEY and CDR2 SMNVEV come from the germline V gene (reference sequence). Trimming took off 2 bases at V and 2 bases at J, with 7 bases between the two ends. The CDR3 consists of 14 residues. For the CDR3, the DNA is TGTGCCAGCAGTTTAGAGGGGGGCAATCAGCCCCAGCATTTT. It specifies CASSLEGGNQPQHF.

The chain has TRBV4-1 and TRBJ1-6; D not certain. The length of the CDR3 is 15 residues. Germline CDR1 MGHRA, CDR2 YSYEKL. Trimming removed 6 bases from V and 2 bases from J, with 11 bases in between. Here the CDR3 DNA reads TGCGCCAGCAGACACGCCGGGGCCTATAATTCACCCCTCCACTTT. Amino acids: CASRHAGAYNSPLHF.

The rearrangement joins TRBV9 to TRBJ1-2; D not resolved. Looked up from germline, CDR1 is SGDLS and CDR2 is YYNGEE. This CDR3 has 14 amino acids. V lost 5 bases to trimming and J lost 1 base, with 12 bases between them. CDR3 coding DNA: TGTGCCAGCAGTATGACCAGCGATAACTATGGCTACACCTTC. The encoded protein is CASSMTSDNYGYTF.

This sequence joins TRBV6-1 and TRBJ1-3, with 9 bases aligning to TRBD1. The CDR3 length is 15 residues. Germline values: CDR1 MNHNS, CDR2 SASEGT. After removal of 6 bases from V and 4 bases from J, the junction contained 7 bases not matched to a gene. The CDR3 loop is CASRPGQGRGNTIYF. CDR3 nucleotide sequence: TGTGCCAGCAGGCCGGGACAGGGAAGAGGAAACACCATATATTTT.